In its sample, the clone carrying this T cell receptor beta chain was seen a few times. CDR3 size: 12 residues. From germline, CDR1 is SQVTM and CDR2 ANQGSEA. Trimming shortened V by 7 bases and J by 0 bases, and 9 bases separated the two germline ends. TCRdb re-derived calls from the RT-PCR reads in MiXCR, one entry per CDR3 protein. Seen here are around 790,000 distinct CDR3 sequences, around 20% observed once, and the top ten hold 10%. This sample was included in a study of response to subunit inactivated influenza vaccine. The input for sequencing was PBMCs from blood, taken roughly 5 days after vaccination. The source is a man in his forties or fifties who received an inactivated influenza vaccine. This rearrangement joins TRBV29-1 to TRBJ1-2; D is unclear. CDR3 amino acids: CSAQDANYGYTF. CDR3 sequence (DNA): TGCAGCGCCCAAGACGCTAACTATGGCTACACCTTC.